The T cell receptor (beta chain) described here comes from a study of cytomegalovirus exposure and HLA in healthy donors. General observations from the study: Donors belonging to an Asian-associated ancestry cluster reportedly showed fewer N-insertions in productive TCRs than the approximately 670-donor mean, according to what a later analysis found. A later look showed TCR association rates differing by HLA locus, highest for DRB1 and lowest for HLA-C. Beyond CMV serostatus, there was no information to go on about immune exposure.

Notes on this clone: Its antigen remains unidentified.

Primers for the PCR totalled 60 Vbeta and 13 Jbeta. Using immunoSEQ multiplex PCR, the repertoire was profiled, and TCRdb retains in-frame clones only, with some absent. The sample contains tens of thousands of clones, over 65% of which appear only once. The donors comprised healthy bone marrow donors. The specimen sequenced was PBMCs. The TCR sequence derives from a man aged 40-55 years in good health and CMV-seropositive.

The chain's CDR3 is CASSLSRGGGASDTQYF. DNA of the CDR3: TGTGCCAGCAGCTTGTCGCGAGGGGGGGGCGCATCAGATACGCAGTATTTT. The chain carries TRBV5-4 and TRBJ2-3; the D gene is possibly TRBD2 (7 bases). Trimming took 1 base from V and 4 from J, leaving 19 bases between them. The CDR3 is 17 residues long. CDR1 and CDR2 (germline): SGHNT, YYREEE (reference sequence). The full variable domain, its missing parts supplied by reference TRBV5-4 and TRBJ2-3, is ETGVTQSPTHLIKTRGQQVTLRCSSQSGHNTVSWYQQALGQGPQFIFQYYREEENGRGNFPPRFSGLQFPNYSSELNVNALELDDSALYLCASSLSRGGGASDTQYFGPGTRLTVL.